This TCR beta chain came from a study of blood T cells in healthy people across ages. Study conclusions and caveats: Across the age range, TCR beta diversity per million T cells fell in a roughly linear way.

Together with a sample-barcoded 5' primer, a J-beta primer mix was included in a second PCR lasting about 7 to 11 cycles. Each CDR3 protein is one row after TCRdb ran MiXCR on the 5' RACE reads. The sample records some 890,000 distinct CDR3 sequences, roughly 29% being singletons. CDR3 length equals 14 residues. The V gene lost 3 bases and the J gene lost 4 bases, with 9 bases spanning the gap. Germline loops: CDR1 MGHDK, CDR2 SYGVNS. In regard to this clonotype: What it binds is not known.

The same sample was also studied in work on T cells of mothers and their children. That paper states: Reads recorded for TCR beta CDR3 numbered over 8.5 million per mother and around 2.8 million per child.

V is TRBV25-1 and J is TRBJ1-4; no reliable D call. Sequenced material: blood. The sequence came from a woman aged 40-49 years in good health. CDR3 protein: CASSDSSLNEKLFF. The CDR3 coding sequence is TGTGCCAGCAGTGATTCCAGTCTTAATGAAAAACTGTTTTTT.